A single sample gave rise to the 14 T cell receptor beta chains below, sequenced in a study of cytomegalovirus exposure and HLA in healthy donors. Amplification used 60 Vbeta primers and 13 Jbeta primers. Using immunoSEQ multiplex PCR, the repertoire was profiled, and TCRdb retains in-frame clones only, with some absent. This repertoire shows a few hundred thousand clones, approximately 80% found once; its top ten account for 10% to 13%. The sequencing input was PBMCs. The receptor set was obtained from a woman between 45 and 60 years old in good health and CMV-seropositive.

This clone was observed once. The chain recombines TRBV11-3 with TRBJ1-1; TRBD1 is a possible D gene (6 bases). The length of the CDR3 is 13 residues. The V gene's germline CDR1 is SGHNT and CDR2 YENEEA. Trimming took 3 bases from V and 4 from J, leaving 9 bases between them. The DNA for the CDR3 is TGTGCCAGCAGCTTCGGCAGGGGCACTGAAGCTTTCTTT. Translating gives CASSFGRGTEAFF. Based on the CDR3 plus reference TRBV11-3 and TRBJ1-1, the full variable domain is EAGVVQSPRYKIIEKKQPVAFWCNPISGHNTLYWYLQNLGQGPELLIRYENEEAVDDSQLPKDRFSAERLKGVDSTLKIQPAELGDSAVYLCASSFGRGTEAFFGQGTRLTVV.

This clone was seen more than once but under ten times. The chain uses TRBV5-5 and TRBJ1-2; 9 bases line up with TRBD1. The V segment lost 2 bases and the J segment 8 bases; nucleotides outside the gene matches: 10. The CDR3 has 15 amino acids. The germline CDR1 and CDR2 sequences are SGHKS and YYEKEE (reference sequence). Written as DNA, the CDR3 is TGTGCCAGCAGCTTCCAGGACAGGGGTAACTGGGGCTACACCTTC. Residues: CASSFQDRGNWGYTF.

The chain has TRBV7-9 and TRBJ1-2; 9 bases match TRBD1. V shed 5 bases and J 4 bases; nucleotides not matched to a gene: 5. Germline-derived CDR1 and CDR2 are SEHNR and FQNEAQ (reference sequence). The CDR3 has 14 residues. The CDR3 DNA is TGTGCCAGCAGCCCGGGACAGGGCGGCTATGGCTACACCTTC. This codes for CASSPGQGGYGYTF.

This CDR3 reads CASTLAFLGGNTEAFF. The CDR3 DNA is TGTGCCAGCACCTTAGCTTTCCTCGGAGGCAACACTGAAGCTTTCTTT. The V and J genes are TRBV5-5 and TRBJ1-1; D unclear. The germline gives CDR1 SGHKS, CDR2 YYEKEE (reference sequence). The CDR3 runs 16 residues. V lost 6 bases to trimming and J lost 2 bases, with 20 bases between them.

The chain employs TRBV7-9 and TRBJ2-7, with 8 nucleotides matching TRBD1. The trim removed 5 bases at V and 5 bases at J, leaving 17 bases unmatched. Germline assignment: CDR1 SEHNR and CDR2 FQNEAQ (reference sequence). CDR3 length: 17 residues. The DNA of the CDR3 is TGTGCCAGCAGCCCCCGGGTCGGTGGACAGGGTGTCCACGAGCAGTACTTC. Translation: CASSPRVGGQGVHEQYF.

The chain uses TRBV11-2 and TRBJ1-1, with TRBD1 matching 7 bases. In germline, CDR1 is SGHAT, CDR2 FQNNGV. J was trimmed by 0 bases and V by 3 bases; bases with no gene match: 4. The CDR3 runs 15 residues. DNA for the CDR3: TGTGCCAGCAGCTTTGAGACAGGGATGAACACTGAAGCTTTCTTT. It codes for CASSFETGMNTEAFF. Full variable domain (missing parts from reference TRBV11-2 and TRBJ1-1): EAGVAQSPRYKIIEKRQSVAFWCNPISGHATLYWYQQILGQGPKLLIQFQNNGVVDDSQLPKDRFSAERLKGVDSTLKIQPAKLEDSAVYLCASSFETGMNTEAFFGQGTRLTVV.

As concerns this clone: This specimen includes other DNA sequences encoding the same CDR3. V gene TRBV28 combines with J gene TRBJ1-2; 7 bases line up with TRBD1. Germline V lookup: CDR1 MDHEN, CDR2 SYDVKM. The J segment lost 7 bases and the V segment lost 5 bases, leaving 10 bases of the junction unmatched. This CDR3 comprises 14 residues. CDR3 protein: CASSPPSNRGGYTF. The CDR3 nucleotides read TGTGCCAGCAGTCCACCCTCGAACAGGGGTGGCTACACCTTC.

The chain links TRBV2 to TRBJ1-2; TRBD1 aligns across 7 bases. The CDR3 extends over 14 amino acids. CDR1 SNHLY and CDR2 FYNNEI come from the germline V gene. Losses at the gene ends were 10 bases for V and 13 bases for J; bases not matched to a gene: 21. The CDR3 spells CAIWTGLTGLECTF. In DNA form, the CDR3 reads TGTGCCATCTGGACAGGCCTAACCGGTCTGGAGTGCACCTTC.

The CDR3 coding sequence is TGTGCCAGTAGATTCCCGTACTTCAGTAGCTCTGAAGCTTTCTTT. Translated: CASRFPYFSSSEAFF. The rearrangement uses TRBV19 and TRBJ1-1; D remains unclear. Looked up from germline, CDR1 is LNHDA and CDR2 is SQIVND (reference sequence). V shed 6 bases and J shed 6 bases, with 20 bases lying between them. The CDR3 totals 15 residues.

Of note for this clone: The sample contains more than one DNA sequence encoding this CDR3. The CDR3: CASSISVSGNTIYF. The DNA of the CDR3 is TGTGCCAGTAGTATCAGCGTCTCTGGAAACACCATATATTTT. The V call is TRBV19, the J call TRBJ1-3; D not resolved. The length of the CDR3 is 14 residues. Looked up from germline, CDR1 is LNHDA and CDR2 is SQIVND (reference sequence). V gave up 3 bases and J gave up 0 bases, with 6 bases separating them.

The chain recombines TRBV6-5 with TRBJ1-2, with 9 bases identical to TRBD1. Trimming took 6 bases from V and 4 from J; bases not matched to a gene: 0. The CDR3 runs to 12 residues. The germline CDR1 and CDR2 sequences are MNHEY and SVGAGI. The CDR3 here is CASRQGAYGYTF. Written as DNA, the CDR3 is TGTGCCAGCAGACAGGGGGCCTATGGCTACACCTTC.

With respect to this clone: The sample contains more than one DNA sequence encoding this CDR3. The chain recombines TRBV2 with TRBJ1-5, with 7 nucleotides matching TRBD1. The CDR3 has 16 residues. Germline CDR1 reads SNHLY; CDR2 reads FYNNEI. The junction had 16 bases not matched to a gene; V was cut back by 7 bases and J by 7 bases. The CDR3 region is CASNFLEGASGQPQHF. The CDR3 DNA reads TGTGCCAGCAATTTCCTGGAGGGGGCGTCTGGACAGCCCCAGCATTTT.

The chain is built from TRBV30 and TRBJ2-3, with D possibly TRBD2 on 6 matching bases. The V gene's germline CDR1 is GTSNPN and CDR2 SVGIG (reference sequence). V lost 3 bases to trimming and J lost 10 bases, with 14 bases between them. The CDR3 length is 12 residues. Here the CDR3 DNA reads TGTGCCTGGAGCACTGACGGAGGGCCGCAGTATTTT. It encodes CAWSTDGGPQYF.

The chain recombines TRBV5-1 with TRBJ2-5; no clear D gene. Germline lookup yields CDR1 SGHRS and CDR2 YFSETQ. The germline V and J ends were trimmed by 0 bases and 1 base, with 7 bases remaining between them. CDR3 length equals 14 residues. CDR3 DNA: TGCGCCAGCAGCTTGGCACACATCCAAGAGACCCAGTACTTC. As protein: CASSLAHIQETQYF. The variable domain in full, completed from reference TRBV5-1 and TRBJ2-5, reads KAGVTQTPRYLIKTRGQQVTLSCSPISGHRSVSWYQQTPGQGLQFLFEYFSETQRNKGNFPGRFSGRQFSNSRSEMNVSTLELGDSALYLCASSLAHIQETQYFGPGTRLLVL.